The 29 T cell receptor beta chains below all came from one sample that was sequenced in a study of blood T cells in healthy people across ages. A second PCR, run for about 6 to 11 cycles, used a sample-barcoded 5' primer plus a J-beta primer mix. From the 5' RACE reads, TCRdb called clonotypes with MiXCR, one entry per CDR3 protein. Of 650,000 or so distinct CDR3 sequences in the sample, over 40% were seen once. Sequencing input: blood. All receptors come from a woman at least 80 years old in good health.

This chain joins TRBV28 and TRBJ2-1, with a tentative D call TRBD1 (6 bases). In germline, CDR1 is MDHEN, CDR2 SYDVKM. Trimming stripped 8 bases from V and 3 bases from J, with 14 bases between. There are 14 residues in the CDR3. The CDR3, as DNA: TGTGCCAGCTCGGACAGAGAATACTACAATGAGCAGTTCTTC. It yields the protein CASSDREYYNEQFF.

In this sample, this clonotype turned up many times. V usage is TRBV5-6 and J usage is TRBJ2-7; D possibly matches TRBD1 or TRBD2 (6 bases each). This CDR3 contains 14 residues. The V gene lost 1 base and the J gene lost 3 bases, with 11 bases spanning the gap. Germline V gene sequence: CDR1 SGHDT, CDR2 YYEEEE. This CDR3 reads CASSLWGAIYEQYF. CDR3 DNA sequence: TGTGCCAGCAGCTTGTGGGGGGCGATCTACGAGCAGTACTTC.

The sample holds many counts of this clonotype. The chain recombines TRBV18 with TRBJ2-5; unclear D gene. The CDR3 runs to 13 residues. Trimming shortened V by 0 bases and J by 4 bases, and 6 bases separated the two germline ends. CDR1 and CDR2 from the germline V gene are KGHSH and LQKENI. The CDR3 loop is CASSPPVGETQYF. DNA of the CDR3: TGTGCCAGCTCACCACCGGTTGGAGAGACCCAGTACTTC.

This clonotype was recorded many times. The chain carries TRBV14 and TRBJ2-3; 11 positions agree with TRBD2. Trimming cost V 1 base and J 0 bases; bases outside gene matches: 6. The germline gives CDR1 SGHDN, CDR2 FVKESK. The CDR3 covers 18 residues. The CDR3 loop reads CASSQGPRTSGSTDTQYF. CDR3 DNA sequence: TGTGCCAGCAGCCAAGGGCCGAGGACTAGCGGGAGCACAGATACGCAGTATTTT.

J is TRBJ2-3 and V is TRBV6-1; D perhaps matches TRBD1 (6 bases). V lost 6 bases, J lost 4 bases, and 23 bases lay in between. The germline V gene encodes CDR1 MNHNS and CDR2 SASEGT. The CDR3 covers 17 residues. In DNA, the CDR3 is TGTGCCAGCAGCCCCCGCGGTGGGGGCGGGCTCGCAGATACGCAGTATTTT. Translated: CASSPRGGGGLADTQYF.

This clonotype was picked up many times. The J gene is TRBJ2-5, the V gene TRBV11-2; 13 nucleotides align to TRBD2. The V gene's germline CDR1 is SGHAT and CDR2 FQNNGV. This CDR3 spans 18 amino acids. V lost 4 bases and J lost 1; bases outside the gene matches: 9. The CDR3 DNA follows: TGTGCCAGCAGCTCCGGGACTAGCGGGGCATTTTCCCAAGAGACCCAGTACTTC. It is translated as CASSSGTSGAFSQETQYF.

V is TRBV18 and J is TRBJ2-1; D is possibly TRBD2 (7 bases). Trimming took off 0 bases at V and 0 bases at J, with 12 bases between the two ends. The CDR3 is 17 residues long. Germline assignment: CDR1 KGHSH and CDR2 LQKENI. The CDR3, as DNA: TGTGCCAGCTCACCACCCCGGGGAGGGGGCTCCTACAATGAGCAGTTCTTC. This gives the protein CASSPPRGGGSYNEQFF.

The rearrangement joins TRBV27 to TRBJ1-2, with 9 bases lining up with TRBD1. The germline CDR1 and CDR2 sequences are MNHEY and SMNVEV (reference sequence). V dropped 8 bases and J dropped 4; count of bases not matched to a gene: 8. This CDR3 has 14 amino acids. The CDR3 sequence: CASLPGQGPYGYTF. CDR3 bases: TGTGCCAGCCTACCGGGACAGGGCCCCTATGGCTACACCTTC.

In nucleotides, the CDR3 is TGCAGTGCTTCCCCCGGGACTAGCGGGAGCTACAATGAGCAGTTCTTC. This translates into CSASPGTSGSYNEQFF. This chain joins TRBV20-1 and TRBJ2-1, with 14 bases matching TRBD2. The CDR3 has 16 residues. Germline-derived CDR1 and CDR2 are DFQATT and SNEGSKA (reference sequence). V gave up 5 bases and J gave up 3 bases; unmatched junction bases: 6.

This clonotype was picked up many times. The chain recombines TRBV10-3 with TRBJ2-5; the D is unclear. The CDR3 is 12 residues long. V was cut by 6 bases and J by 4 bases, with 9 bases left in between. CDR1 is ENHRY, CDR2 SYGVKD, per germline. Here the CDR3 DNA reads TGTGCCATCAGCCCCAATCTAGAGACCCAGTACTTC. Encoded protein: CAISPNLETQYF.

J is TRBJ2-1 and V is TRBV29-1, with 9 positions matching TRBD2. V shed 4 bases, J shed 4 bases, and the junction held 5 bases outside the gene matches. This CDR3 has 14 amino acids. CDR1 and CDR2 from the germline V gene are SQVTM and ANQGSEA. CDR3 nucleotides: TGCAGCGTTGTTCCTAGCGGGGCTTACAATGAGCAGTTCTTC. Encoded protein: CSVVPSGAYNEQFF.

The chain links TRBV15 to TRBJ2-4; D is unresolved. V gave up 1 base and J gave up 4 bases, with 17 bases separating them. The CDR3 has 17 residues. CDR1 LNHNV and CDR2 YYDKDF come from the germline V gene (reference sequence). The CDR3 sequence: CATSRGFFVATKNIQYF. The CDR3 coding sequence is TGTGCCACCAGCAGAGGTTTTTTTGTGGCTACAAAAAACATTCAGTACTTC.

This clonotype was picked up a small number of times. The chain links TRBV14 to TRBJ2-7; D may be TRBD2 (6 bases). Deletions cut 1 base from V and 4 bases from J, with 14 bases between. Germline loops: CDR1 SGHDN, CDR2 FVKESK. The CDR3 is made up of 15 amino acids. The CDR3 nucleotides are TGTGCCAGCAGCCAAGGCCGAGCGGGCGGTTACGAGCAGTACTTC. Translating gives CASSQGRAGGYEQYF.

The chain combines TRBV30 with TRBJ2-2; 9 nucleotides align to TRBD1. This CDR3 has 15 amino acids. V dropped 3 bases and J dropped 5; count of bases not matched to a gene: 7. Germline assignment: CDR1 GTSNPN and CDR2 SVGIG (reference sequence). CDR3 bases: TGTGCCTGGAGCACCACCGGGACAGGGACCGGGGAGCTGTTTTTT. It specifies CAWSTTGTGTGELFF.

This clonotype appeared many times. V is TRBV2 and J is TRBJ2-1; 13 bases line up with TRBD2. The V and J ends lost 7 bases and 4 bases, in that order; junction bases with no gene match: 7. The germline gives CDR1 SNHLY, CDR2 FYNNEI. The CDR3 is 16 amino acids. The CDR3 DNA sequence: TGTGCCAGCAACCGACTAGCGGGAGGCCCTTACAATGAGCAGTTCTTC. It translates to CASNRLAGGPYNEQFF.

This sequence joins TRBV20-1 and TRBJ1-2; D ambiguous. This CDR3 region has 12 residues. Deletions cut 6 bases from V and 3 bases from J, with 11 bases between. Germline lookup yields CDR1 DFQATT and CDR2 SNEGSKA (reference sequence). The CDR3 DNA reads as TGCAGTGCCTTCGGAAGTGACTATGGCTACACCTTC. As protein: CSAFGSDYGYTF.

The table lists this clonotype with a few counts. This chain uses TRBV20-1 with TRBJ2-3; TRBD2 matches 10 bases. V gave up 2 bases and J gave up 2 bases; unmatched junction bases: 4. Per the germline V gene, CDR1 is DFQATT and CDR2 is SNEGSKA (reference sequence). The CDR3 is 15 amino acids. The CDR3 here is CSARSSGGPTDTQYF. CDR3 DNA: TGCAGTGCTAGATCTAGCGGGGGCCCCACAGATACGCAGTATTTT.

The CDR3 coding sequence is TGTGCCAGCAGCGTAGCCCCCCCGGGACAGAGCTCCTACAATGAGCAGTTCTTC. It codes for CASSVAPPGQSSYNEQFF. This chain uses TRBV9 with TRBJ2-1; TRBD1 matches 7 bases. Germline-derived CDR1 and CDR2 are SGDLS and YYNGEE. J gave up 0 bases and V 0 bases, and 9 bases lay outside the gene matches. This CDR3 is 18 amino acids long.

This clonotype has ten or more counts. The chain couples TRBV4-1 to TRBJ2-1; the match to TRBD2 covers 11 bases. V dropped 3 bases and J dropped 4; count of bases not matched to a gene: 8. This CDR3 has 17 residues. Germline CDR1 and CDR2: MGHRA and YSYEKL. The CDR3 coding sequence is TGCGCCAGCAGCCATGGCGGCCGACTAGCGGGGTACAATGAGCAGTTCTTC. Amino acids: CASSHGGRLAGYNEQFF.

The chain links TRBV12-3 or TRBV12-4 to TRBJ2-2, with D perhaps TRBD1 (5 bases). Trimming stripped 3 bases from V and 0 bases from J, with 14 bases between. The CDR3 length is 17 residues. The CDR3, as DNA: TGTGCCAGCAGTTTGTATAGGGGTTGGGCGAACACCGGGGAGCTGTTTTTT. Encoded protein: CASSLYRGWANTGELFF.

This sequence joins TRBV29-1 and TRBJ1-2; 12 bases line up with TRBD1. Germline V lookup: CDR1 SQVTM, CDR2 ANQGSEA. This CDR3 is built from 15 residues. V was clipped by 5 bases and J by 3 bases; unmatched bases: 7. Written as DNA, the CDR3 is TGCAGCGTTACTTACGGGACAGGGGGCGACTATGGCTACACCTTC. This codes for CSVTYGTGGDYGYTF. Full variable domain (missing parts from reference TRBV29-1 and TRBJ1-2): SAVISQKPSRDICQRGTSLTIQCQVDSQVTMMFWYRQQPGQSLTLIATANQGSEATYESGFVIDKFPISRPNLTFSTLTVSNMSPEDSSIYLCSVTYGTGGDYGYTFGSGTRLTVV.

This rearrangement joins TRBV28 to TRBJ2-7; D call uncertain. This CDR3 contains 14 residues. V lost 6 bases to trimming and J lost 1 base, with 13 bases between them. CDR1 MDHEN and CDR2 SYDVKM come from the germline V gene. CDR3 sequence reads: CASSHLPRSYEQYF. The CDR3 nucleotides are TGTGCCAGCAGCCATCTTCCACGATCCTACGAGCAGTACTTC. The variable domain in full, completed from reference TRBV28 and TRBJ2-7, reads DVKVTQSSRYLVKRTGEKVFLECVQDMDHENMFWYRQDPGLGLRLIYFSYDVKMKEKGDIPEGYSVSREKKERFSLILESASTNQTSMYLCASSHLPRSYEQYFGPGTRLTVT.

The chain uses TRBV3-1 and TRBJ2-1; perhaps TRBD2 as D (6 bases). The V gene lost 0 bases and the J gene lost 6 bases, with 12 bases spanning the gap. The CDR3 extends over 15 amino acids. From germline, CDR1 is LGHDT and CDR2 YNNKEL (reference sequence). CDR3 loop: CASSQDAGWGNEQFF. The CDR3 DNA is TGTGCCAGCAGCCAAGATGCGGGGTGGGGCAATGAGCAGTTCTTC.

This chain joins TRBV27 and TRBJ2-7, with D possibly called TRBD1 or TRBD2 (5 bases each). Germline-derived CDR1 and CDR2 are MNHEY and SMNVEV (reference sequence). The CDR3 has 13 residues. Trimming took off 8 bases at V and 3 bases at J, with 14 bases between the two ends. CDR3 sequence (DNA): TGTGCCAGCGGGAAGGCAGGGAGCTACGAGCAGTACTTC. This gives the protein CASGKAGSYEQYF.

This chain uses TRBV28 with TRBJ2-5, with TRBD2 matching over 7 bases. The CDR3 extends over 13 amino acids. V lost 5 bases and J lost 11; bases outside the gene matches: 11. Germline V CDR1 and CDR2: MDHEN, SYDVKM. Here the CDR3 DNA reads TGTGCCAGCAGTGTGCGGGGGAAGGATGAGCAGTACTTC. Its translation is CASSVRGKDEQYF.

The chain combines TRBV3-1 with TRBJ2-5, with a possible D match to TRBD2 (5 bases). Germline CDR1 LGHDT, CDR2 YNNKEL (reference sequence). The CDR3 contains 14 residues. CDR3 in DNA: TGTGCGACCGGTGGGTCGGGAATCCAAGAGACCCAGTACTTC. Its protein product is CATGGSGIQETQYF.

For this clonotype: Possible read error: a much larger clone is one base away. The J gene is TRBJ2-5, the V gene TRBV9, with 10 positions matching TRBD1. The trim removed 3 bases at V and 11 bases at J, leaving 16 bases unmatched. Germline V gene lookup returns CDR1 SGDLS and CDR2 YYNGEE. CDR3 length: 16 residues. The CDR3 nucleotides read TGTGCCAGCAGCGCCCCGACAGGGGGCTTAACGAATGAGCAGTACTTC. Its translation is CASSAPTGGLTNEQYF.

The rearrangement joins TRBV18 to TRBJ2-1; 7 nucleotides match TRBD1. Germline V gene sequence: CDR1 KGHSH, CDR2 LQKENI. CDR3 size: 15 residues. V lost 3 bases and J lost 0; bases outside the gene matches: 2. CDR3 nucleotide sequence: TGTGCCAGCTCACCGAACAGGGGCTCCTACAATGAGCAGTTCTTC. It is translated as CASSPNRGSYNEQFF. The whole variable domain, filled in from reference TRBV18 and TRBJ2-1, reads NAGVMQNPRHLVRRRGQEARLRCSPMKGHSHVYWYRQLPEEGLKFMVYLQKENIIDESGMPKERFSAEFPKEGPSILRIQQVVRGDSAAYFCASSPNRGSYNEQFFGPGTRLTVL.

The chain combines TRBV5-5 with TRBJ2-1, with 8 bases aligning to TRBD2. Germline V gene sequence: CDR1 SGHKS, CDR2 YYEKEE (reference sequence). The V and J ends lost 4 bases and 2 bases, in that order; junction bases with no gene match: 5. The CDR3 length is 15 residues. CDR3 in DNA: TGTGCCAGCAGCGAGAGCGGGGGCACCTACAATGAGCAGTTCTTC. This translates into CASSESGGTYNEQFF.